What follows are 28 T cell receptor beta chains derived from one specimen sequenced in a study of regulatory T cells in long-lasting Graves disease. Time point of the sample: newly diagnosed GD, antithyroid drugs for less than 3 months. From RNA extracted from PBMCs, the TCR library was made. To make TCR beta libraries, researchers used iRepertoire HTBI primers and Arm-PCR of CDR3 regions. TCRdb reanalysed the multiplex PCR reads using MiXCR and keeps one entry per CDR3 protein. Counted here are 500,000 to 700,000 distinct CDR3 sequences, about 15% occurring once; the ten biggest clones make up 15% to 20%. The same sample was also studied in work on T cells in Graves' hyperthyroidism and ophthalmopathy.

The sequences come from peripheral blood mononuclear cells (PBMCs), collected at new diagnosis, from a patient treated with antithyroid drugs. The receptor source for this set is a woman aged 25 to 45 with Graves disease.

The rearrangement uses TRBV3-1 and TRBJ1-2; D remains ambiguous. Deletions cut 2 bases from V and 8 bases from J, with 9 bases between. The CDR3 extends over 12 amino acids. Germline-derived CDR1 and CDR2 are LGHDT and YNNKEL (reference sequence). The CDR3 nucleotides are TGTGCCAGCAGCCAAATCGGGAACGGCTACACCTTC. This translates into CASSQIGNGYTF.

In its sample, this clonotype was seen a few times. As DNA, the CDR3 is TGTGCCTGGAGACAGGGGGCCTCTGGAAACACCATATATTTT. It is translated as CAWRQGASGNTIYF. This chain links TRBV30 with TRBJ1-3, with TRBD1 identical over 9 bases. CDR1 and CDR2 (germline): GTSNPN, SVGIG (reference sequence). This CDR3 has 14 residues. Trimming took 3 bases from V and 0 from J; bases not matched to a gene: 0. The whole variable domain, remainder taken from reference TRBV30 and TRBJ1-3, is SQTIHQWPATLVQPVGSPLSLECTVEGTSNPNLYWYRQAAGRGLQLLFYSVGIGQISSEVPQNLSASRPQDRQFILSSKKLLLSDSGFYLCAWRQGASGNTIYFGEGSWLTVV.

This clonotype was found many times. The chain links TRBV12-3 or TRBV12-4 to TRBJ2-1; tentatively, D is TRBD2 (6 bases). The CDR3 is 16 amino acids. The V gene lost 3 bases and the J gene lost 1 base, with 13 bases spanning the gap. Written as DNA, the CDR3 is TGTGCCAGCAGTTTGCGGACTATGGTATCCTACAATGAGCAGTTCTTC. Translated, it gives CASSLRTMVSYNEQFF.

In its sample, this clonotype was seen many times. The rearrangement links TRBV10-3 to TRBJ1-1; no reliable D call. Germline V gene data show CDR1 as ENHRY and CDR2 as SYGVKD. The CDR3 totals 13 residues. Trimming removed 0 bases from V and 10 bases from J, with 12 bases in between. The CDR3 nucleotides are TGTGCCATCAGTGAGTCGGGTAGTGTCGTAGCTTTCTTT. As protein: CAISESGSVVAFF.

This rearrangement joins TRBV27 to TRBJ1-6; no clear D gene. The CDR3 totals 16 residues. V was pared by 5 bases and J by 1 base, with 12 bases between. Germline V gene data show CDR1 as MNHEY and CDR2 as SMNVEV (reference sequence). The CDR3 loop is CASSNPGTSYNSPLHF. In DNA, the CDR3 is TGTGCCAGCAGTAATCCGGGAACGTCCTATAATTCACCCCTCCACTTT.

This clonotype turned up a few times. The V and J genes are TRBV2 and TRBJ2-7, with 9 bases lining up with TRBD1. V lost 4 bases and J lost 3; bases outside the gene matches: 4. CDR1 is SNHLY, CDR2 FYNNEI, per germline. This CDR3 has 14 amino acids. CDR3 sequence reads: CASSGGQGGYEQYF. Here the CDR3 DNA reads TGTGCCAGCAGTGGGGGACAGGGCGGCTACGAGCAGTACTTC.

A few counts support this clonotype. V and J are TRBV5-6 and TRBJ1-6; D not certain. The V end lost 4 bases, the J end lost 13 bases, and 18 bases lay between the germline ends. The CDR3 extends over 14 amino acids. Germline loops: CDR1 SGHDT, CDR2 YYEEEE. CDR3: CASSRKRSWVPLHF. CDR3 coding DNA: TGTGCCAGCAGCCGAAAAAGGTCTTGGGTCCCCCTCCACTTT.

This chain connects TRBV15 to TRBJ1-1; D might be TRBD1 (6 bases). This CDR3 contains 15 residues. CDR1 is LNHNV, CDR2 YYDKDF, per germline (reference sequence). V was cut by 1 base and J by 1 base, with 10 bases left in between. CDR3 coding DNA: TGTGCCACCAGCAGAGGGAGGGGGGGGAACACTGAAGCTTTCTTT. Translated: CATSRGRGGNTEAFF.

The table lists this clonotype with many counts. The chain uses TRBV6-1 and TRBJ2-5; a possible D gene is TRBD2 (5 bases). The CDR3 has 14 residues. V lost 8 bases and J lost 2, with 15 bases in between. CDR1 is MNHNS, CDR2 SASEGT, per germline. As DNA, the CDR3 is TGTGCCAGCCGAAGCGGAGGAGTACAAGAGACCCAGTACTTC. This sequence encodes CASRSGGVQETQYF.

In this sample, this clonotype turned up a few times. The chain has TRBV20-1 and TRBJ2-1, with D possibly being TRBD2 (8 bases). CDR3 length: 15 residues. Germline loops: CDR1 DFQATT, CDR2 SNEGSKA (reference sequence). V dropped 7 bases and J dropped 4 bases, with 20 bases sitting between them. In DNA, the CDR3 is TGCAGTGTGCAGGGGGGTAGCGGGACGTACAATGAGCAGTTCTTC. Its translation: CSVQGGSGTYNEQFF.

This clonotype occurred many times. This chain connects TRBV28 to TRBJ2-7, with D possibly TRBD1 on 6 matching bases. Trimming shortened V by 3 bases and J by 0 bases, and 12 bases separated the two germline ends. CDR1 and CDR2 (germline): MDHEN, SYDVKM. The CDR3 has 15 residues. The CDR3 DNA follows: TGTGCCAGCAGTTTTTTGGGGACAACCTCCTACGAGCAGTACTTC. Encoded protein: CASSFLGTTSYEQYF.

This clonotype was seen a handful of times. The rearrangement links TRBV19 to TRBJ1-5, with D possibly TRBD1 on 5 matching bases. This CDR3 contains 16 residues. The V gene lost 3 bases and the J gene lost 3 bases, with 15 bases spanning the gap. Per germline, CDR1 LNHDA and CDR2 SQIVND (reference sequence). The CDR3 spells CASSMYRGRNNQPQHF. Written as DNA, the CDR3 is TGTGCCAGTAGTATGTATAGGGGCAGGAACAATCAGCCCCAGCATTTT. The variable domain in full, with the rest retrieved from reference TRBV19 and TRBJ1-5, is DGGITQSPKYLFRKEGQNVTLSCEQNLNHDAMYWYRQDPGQGLRLIYYSQIVNDFQKGDIAEGYSVSREKKESFPLTVTSAQKNPTAFYLCASSMYRGRNNQPQHFGDGTRLSIL.

This clonotype showed up many times. The chain carries TRBV15 and TRBJ1-4; 7 bases are shared with TRBD1. The V gene end was trimmed by 5 bases and the J gene end by 4 bases; junction bases not matched to a gene: 16. Per germline, CDR1 LNHNV and CDR2 YYDKDF (reference sequence). The CDR3 is 18 residues long. Written as DNA, the CDR3 is TGTGCCACCAGCGGACCGACGGGAGGGACAGCCTTTAATGAAAAACTGTTTTTT. It encodes CATSGPTGGTAFNEKLFF.

Concerning this clonotype: The CDR3 does not close with the conserved phenylalanine or tryptophan, likely indicating a read error. This chain links TRBV27 with TRBJ2-3; D perhaps matches TRBD1 (5 bases). The V gene's germline CDR1 is MNHEY and CDR2 SMNVEV (reference sequence). The V end was cut by 3 bases, the J end by 0 bases, with 10 bases between. The length of the CDR3 is 15 residues. CDR3 sequence: CASSLGRLSTDTQYL. The CDR3 coding sequence is TGTGCCAGCAGTTTGGGGCGGCTTAGCACAGATACGCAGTATCTT.

CDR3 DNA: TGTGCCAGCAGCCCTACCCAGCCGGGCAATGAAAAACTGTTTTTT. Residues: CASSPTQPGNEKLFF. The chain has TRBV3-1 and TRBJ1-4; D unclear. Per germline, CDR1 LGHDT and CDR2 YNNKEL (reference sequence). This CDR3 is 15 amino acids long. V was trimmed by 4 bases and J by 5 bases, leaving 14 bases between them.

At least ten counts were recorded for this clonotype. V gene TRBV19 combines with J gene TRBJ1-2; 9 bases are a match to TRBD1. Per the germline V gene, CDR1 is LNHDA and CDR2 is SQIVND (reference sequence). CDR3 length equals 15 residues. The junction had 9 bases not matched to a gene; V was cut back by 4 bases and J by 6 bases. CDR3 residues: CASSKDRGYTDGYTF. CDR3 in DNA: TGTGCCAGTAGTAAGGACAGGGGCTATACGGATGGCTACACCTTC.

This clonotype was seen just once. A much more abundant neighbour one base away suggests this may be a read error. No conserved phenylalanine or tryptophan ends this CDR3, so it is likely a read error. The gene calls are TRBV13 and TRBJ1-2, with TRBD1 identical over 7 bases. Germline trimming cut 6 bases from V and 2 bases from J; bases unmatched to any gene: 12. This CDR3 is built from 16 residues. Germline CDR1 and CDR2: PRHDT and FYEKMQ (reference sequence). The CDR3 DNA is TGTGCCAGCAGACGGACGAGGGGGCCAGTGAACTATGGCTACACCTCC. Encoded protein: CASRRTRGPVNYGYTS.

The sample holds many counts of this clonotype. This chain uses TRBV10-3 with TRBJ1-1; TRBD1 matches at 12 bases. Trimming cost V 6 bases and J 0 bases; bases outside gene matches: 2. Looked up from germline, CDR1 is ENHRY and CDR2 is SYGVKD. The CDR3 has 15 amino acids. Written as DNA, the CDR3 is TGTGCCATCAGCGGGACAGGGGGCCTGAACACTGAAGCTTTCTTT. Protein: CAISGTGGLNTEAFF.

This clonotype was recorded many times. The chain couples TRBV28 to TRBJ2-7; 9 bases line up with TRBD2. V lost 2 bases to trimming and J lost 2 bases; unmatched junction nucleotides: 10. Germline assignment: CDR1 MDHEN and CDR2 SYDVKM. The CDR3 sequence is 17 residues long. Written as DNA, the CDR3 is TGTGCCAGCAGTTTAGGAAACCTAGCGGGATCTCCCTACGAGCAGTACTTC. Translating it yields CASSLGNLAGSPYEQYF.

This chain uses TRBV20-1 with TRBJ2-3; possibly TRBD2 for D (6 bases). Germline V CDR1 and CDR2: DFQATT, SNEGSKA (reference sequence). V gave up 7 bases and J gave up 2 bases, with 13 bases separating them. The CDR3 length is 13 residues. CDR3 bases: TGCAGTGTACCGGGAGTCCCCACAGATACGCAGTATTTT. Amino acid sequence: CSVPGVPTDTQYF.

At least ten counts were recorded for this clonotype. This chain links TRBV7-3 with TRBJ2-7; 7 bases match TRBD1. The CDR3 extends over 15 amino acids. Germline CDR1 reads SGHTA; CDR2 reads FQGTGA. With V trimmed by 5 bases and J by 2 bases, 9 bases remained unmatched. The CDR3 loop reads CASSAGTDLTYEQYF. In DNA, the CDR3 is TGTGCCAGCAGCGCCGGGACAGACCTAACCTACGAGCAGTACTTC.

The genes are TRBV6-1 and TRBJ1-2; 9 bases map to TRBD1. Germline V gene sequence: CDR1 MNHNS, CDR2 SASEGT. V was pared by 6 bases and J by 8 bases, with 19 bases of the junction left unmatched. The CDR3 loop spans 17 amino acids. DNA for the CDR3: TGTGCCAGCAGCCTTGAACAGGGGGCCCGGGTAAAGTGGGGCTACACCTTC. Translated, it gives CASSLEQGARVKWGYTF.

This clonotype was picked up many times. The gene calls are TRBV6-1 and TRBJ1-3; the match to TRBD1 covers 9 bases. V shed 7 bases, J shed 2 bases, and the junction held 9 bases outside the gene matches. This CDR3 spans 16 amino acids. Germline-derived CDR1 and CDR2 are MNHNS and SASEGT. DNA for the CDR3: TGTGCCAGCACGGAGGACAGGGGTGTAACTGGAAACACCATATATTTT. This codes for CASTEDRGVTGNTIYF.

About this clonotype itself: A much larger clone differs from this one at a single base, so this may be a read error. This chain connects TRBV6-9 to TRBJ2-7; 13 bases are a match to TRBD2. The V segment lost 9 bases and the J segment 6 bases; nucleotides outside the gene matches: 14. This CDR3 has 16 residues. Per the germline V gene, CDR1 is MNHGY and CDR2 is SVAAGI. In DNA form, the CDR3 reads TGTGCCAGATCTCAAGGGACTAGCGGGAAAACTACCGAGCAGTACTTC. It specifies CARSQGTSGKTTEQYF.

This chain links TRBV18 with TRBJ2-7; TRBD1 agrees at 9 bases. The CDR3 consists of 15 residues. Germline V gives CDR1 KGHSH, CDR2 LQKENI. The V segment lost 4 bases and the J segment 2 bases; nucleotides outside the gene matches: 6. The CDR3 DNA reads TGTGCCAGCTCACGATCCGGGACAGGGACCTACGAGCAGTACTTC. Translation gives CASSRSGTGTYEQYF. Combining the CDR3 with reference TRBV18 and TRBJ2-7 gives the whole variable domain NAGVMQNPRHLVRRRGQEARLRCSPMKGHSHVYWYRQLPEEGLKFMVYLQKENIIDESGMPKERFSAEFPKEGPSILRIQQVVRGDSAAYFCASSRSGTGTYEQYFGPGTRLTVT.

This clonotype was counted only a few times. This chain joins TRBV29-1 and TRBJ2-7; 8 bases align to TRBD1. V trimming: 4 bases; J trimming: 1 base; junction bases outside the gene matches: 3. Germline lookup yields CDR1 SQVTM and CDR2 ANQGSEA. CDR3 length: 13 residues. CDR3 protein: CSVVDRGSYEQYF. The CDR3 nucleotides read TGCAGCGTTGTAGACAGGGGTTCCTACGAGCAGTACTTC.

Ten or more counts support this clonotype. This chain joins TRBV19 and TRBJ1-2, with D hard to call. CDR1 and CDR2 from the germline V gene are LNHDA and SQIVND (reference sequence). The CDR3 spans 14 residues. Trimming removed 6 bases at V and 2 bases at J, with 13 bases between. CDR3 protein: CASRSDRLNYGYTF. The CDR3 coding sequence is TGTGCCAGTAGATCGGACCGCCTCAACTATGGCTACACCTTC.

Many counts were recorded for this clonotype. The chain couples TRBV20-1 to TRBJ2-5; D is undetermined. CDR1 is DFQATT and CDR2 is SNEGSKA in the germline V gene (reference sequence). The CDR3 contains 15 residues. Trimming took off 5 bases at V and 2 bases at J, with 18 bases between the two ends. The CDR3 DNA is TGCAGTGCTCCCAGACCCCAGACCCGTCAAGAGACCCAGTACTTC. This codes for CSAPRPQTRQETQYF.